The clone carrying this T cell receptor beta chain appeared many times. These data come from a study of early T cells in non-severe SARS-CoV-2 infection. V was pared by 2 bases and J by 5 bases, with 6 bases between. CDR1 and CDR2 (germline): GTSNPN, SVGIG (reference sequence). CDR3 size: 11 residues. Individual cDNA molecules received unique molecular identifiers during library preparation. A single record per CDR3 protein comes from TCRdb applying MiXCR to the 5' RACE reads. The top ten hold about 9.3% of the sample, which has roughly 57,000 distinct CDR3 sequences, around 13% seen once. The receptor was derived from an adult who was a healthcare worker with PCR-confirmed SARS-CoV-2 infection or an uninfected control (not recorded which). The V gene is TRBV30, the J gene TRBJ2-5; D possibly corresponds to TRBD1 (5 bases). This specimen consisted of whole blood, obtained at baseline. Here the CDR3 DNA reads TGTGCCTGGAGTTCAGGGGAGACCCAGTACTTC. It yields the protein CAWSSGETQYF.